The 26 T cell receptor beta chains reported below all come from one sample, sequenced in a study of T cell clusters in autoimmune cytopenias. Each sample's input was around 250 ng genomic DNA, some 38,000 genome equivalents. TRB rearrangements were amplified by touch-down multiplex PCR with mixed TRB-A/B primers. One entry per CDR3 protein, without DNA, is what TCRdb gives after re-calling the multiplex PCR reads. Recorded for this sample: 9,500 to 12,000 distinct CDR3 sequences. These data are also associated with another study on T cell repertoires in aging, cancer and after chemotherapy.

Sequencing was done on a sample of peripheral blood. These receptors all stem from a human donor in good health.

The chain combines TRBV5-5 with TRBJ2-5; as DNA is missing, the TRBD2 call by TCRdb cannot be tested. The CDR3 runs 16 residues. Germline-derived CDR1 and CDR2 are SGHKS and YYEKEE (reference sequence). CDR3 residues: CASSLIAGSIGETQYF.

According to its frequency, this clonotype is medium-sized. The chain uses TRBV19 and TRBJ2-7; the D call from TCRdb, TRBD1, cannot be confirmed without DNA. CDR1 is LNHDA, CDR2 SQIVND, per germline (reference sequence). There are 14 residues in the CDR3. CDR3 sequence: CASSVGTDSYEQYF.

The rearrangement joins TRBV12-3 or TRBV12-4 to TRBJ1-4; the TCRdb call, TRBD1, lacks DNA for checking. The CDR3 loop spans 15 amino acids. CDR3 sequence reads: CASSHPRGGGEKLFF.

The chain uses TRBV29-1 and TRBJ1-1; TCRdb lists TRBD1, though no DNA is available to test this call. This CDR3 spans 13 amino acids. Looked up from germline, CDR1 is SQVTM and CDR2 is ANQGSEA. The CDR3 here is CSAQGASYTEAFF. Combining the CDR3 with reference TRBV29-1 and TRBJ1-1 gives the whole variable domain SAVISQKPSRDICQRGTSLTIQCQVDSQVTMMFWYRQQPGQSLTLIATANQGSEATYESGFVIDKFPISRPNLTFSTLTVSNMSPEDSSIYLCSAQGASYTEAFFGQGTRLTVV.

The chain has TRBV6-4 and TRBJ1-3; TCRdb's D gene call, TRBD1, goes unchecked for lack of DNA. CDR3 length: 14 residues. Per the germline V gene, CDR1 is MRHNA and CDR2 is SNTAGT. This chain's CDR3 is CASSRGGIGNTIYF.

The rearrangement joins TRBV29-1 to TRBJ1-2; TCRdb lists TRBD1, though no DNA is available to test this call. Germline CDR1 and CDR2: SQVTM and ANQGSEA. This CDR3 spans 15 amino acids. The CDR3 region is CSDHGRDREDYGYTF.

By frequency, this clonotype is medium-sized. This sequence joins TRBV27 and TRBJ2-2; TCRdb's D call of TRBD1 is untestable without DNA. The CDR3 contains 14 residues. Germline assignment: CDR1 MNHEY and CDR2 SMNVEV (reference sequence). CDR3 residues: CASFTGLNTGELFF.

This chain uses TRBV5-4 with TRBJ1-1. CDR1 SGHNT and CDR2 YYREEE come from the germline V gene (reference sequence). The CDR3 has 13 residues. The CDR3 protein is CASSDVRDSEAFF.

Judged by frequency, this clonotype is medium-sized. This chain uses TRBV11-1 with TRBJ2-7; TCRdb proposes TRBD2, but this gene call is untestable without DNA. The CDR3 covers 18 residues. Germline lookup yields CDR1 SGHAT and CDR2 FQDESV (reference sequence). CDR3 sequence reads: CASSLARTSGVSSYEQYF.

The V and J genes are TRBV27 and TRBJ2-7; TCRdb gives TRBD2 as the D gene, but with no DNA this cannot be confirmed. CDR3 length equals 16 residues. Germline V gene lookup returns CDR1 MNHEY and CDR2 SMNVEV (reference sequence). CDR3 amino acids: CASSLRGLVLSYEQYF.

V usage is TRBV6-1 and J usage is TRBJ2-7; TCRdb calls TRBD2, which cannot be checked without DNA. CDR3 length equals 14 residues. Germline values: CDR1 MNHNS, CDR2 SASEGT. This CDR3 reads CASSESGTAYEQYF.

The gene calls are TRBV19 and TRBJ2-3; TCRdb reports TRBD1, a call that lacks DNA to check it against. This CDR3 is built from 14 residues. Germline CDR1 reads LNHDA; CDR2 reads SQIVND (reference sequence). CDR3 residues: CASSMTGDADTQYF.

This sequence joins TRBV6-5 and TRBJ1-1; TCRdb calls TRBD1, which cannot be checked without DNA. CDR3 length equals 13 residues. Per the germline V gene, CDR1 is MNHEY and CDR2 is SVGAGI. The CDR3 sequence is CASRWQQGTEAFF.

The chain carries TRBV27 and TRBJ1-1. In germline, CDR1 is MNHEY, CDR2 SMNVEV (reference sequence). The CDR3 runs to 15 residues. Here the CDR3 reads CASRGQGGRRTEAFF.

The genes are TRBV9 and TRBJ1-4. The CDR3 loop spans 14 amino acids. Germline CDR1 and CDR2: SGDLS and YYNGEE. CDR3 protein: CASSAWRGNEKLFF.

The chain couples TRBV27 to TRBJ2-7. CDR1 and CDR2 (germline): MNHEY, SMNVEV (reference sequence). This CDR3 contains 11 residues. The CDR3 is CASTTNNEQYF.

V is TRBV15 and J is TRBJ2-5; TCRdb's D call of TRBD1 is untestable without DNA. Germline assignment: CDR1 LNHNV and CDR2 YYDKDF (reference sequence). CDR3 length equals 19 residues. CDR3 residues: CATSSLTRTSGAKRETQYF.

The gene calls are TRBV29-1 and TRBJ2-1. Germline values: CDR1 SQVTM, CDR2 ANQGSEA. This CDR3 region has 15 residues. This chain's CDR3 is CSVERVGRSYNEQFF.

The rearrangement joins TRBV19 to TRBJ1-5; the TCRdb call, TRBD1, lacks DNA for checking. Germline assignment: CDR1 LNHDA and CDR2 SQIVND (reference sequence). There are 15 residues in the CDR3. The CDR3 sequence: CASSSRDLFNQPQHF.

This clonotype counts as medium-sized by frequency. The rearrangement links TRBV29-1 to TRBJ2-7; TCRdb's D call of TRBD1 is untestable without DNA. Looked up from germline, CDR1 is SQVTM and CDR2 is ANQGSEA. There are 15 residues in the CDR3. This CDR3 reads CSVSGTGLGGDEQYF.

This chain uses TRBV6-5 with TRBJ2-7. Per the germline V gene, CDR1 is MNHEY and CDR2 is SVGAGI. The CDR3 consists of 12 residues. The CDR3 spells CASSPSPYEQYF.

The gene calls are TRBV6-4 and TRBJ2-2. Germline V CDR1 and CDR2: MRHNA, SNTAGT. The CDR3 is made up of 14 amino acids. This CDR3 reads CASSDSVDTGELFF.

This clonotype is classed as medium-sized (0.01 to 0.1%) by frequency. The chain is built from TRBV29-1 and TRBJ1-3. The CDR3 loop spans 11 amino acids. The germline V gene encodes CDR1 SQVTM and CDR2 ANQGSEA. CDR3 in amino acids: CSAAAGNTIYF. Supplemented by reference TRBV29-1 and TRBJ1-3, the full variable domain reads SAVISQKPSRDICQRGTSLTIQCQVDSQVTMMFWYRQQPGQSLTLIATANQGSEATYESGFVIDKFPISRPNLTFSTLTVSNMSPEDSSIYLCSAAAGNTIYFGEGSWLTVV.

In terms of frequency, this clonotype is medium-sized. The chain couples TRBV30 to TRBJ2-3; TCRdb indicates TRBD1, and absent DNA this call remains unverified. From germline, CDR1 is GTSNPN and CDR2 SVGIG (reference sequence). This CDR3 has 11 amino acids. CDR3 loop: CAWSWGDTQYF.

This clonotype is classed as medium-sized by frequency. The chain uses TRBV27 and TRBJ2-1; TCRdb lists TRBD2, though no DNA is available to test this call. Per the germline V gene, CDR1 is MNHEY and CDR2 is SMNVEV (reference sequence). The CDR3 spans 15 residues. This chain's CDR3 is CASSIFALRGDEQFF.

The rearrangement links TRBV6-5 to TRBJ1-6; TCRdb names TRBD1, which stays unverified in the absence of DNA. Germline values: CDR1 MNHEY, CDR2 SVGAGI. CDR3 length: 17 residues. The CDR3 is CASSYSGQGGDNSPLHF.